This is a list of T cell receptor beta chains from one sample in a study of blood T cells in healthy people across ages. TCRdb called the 5' RACE reads again in MiXCR, with one record for every CDR3 protein. The table has around 1,500,000 distinct CDR3 sequences, roughly 27% seen once; the top ten hold more than 6%. The sample comprised blood. These receptors were collected from a woman in her twenties or thirties in good health. CDR3s include the opening cysteine and the closing phenylalanine or tryptophan. The D gene is left open where the match is weak. The size entry is marked missing in some rows and otherwise reads once, few, many or a size class.

D	length	V	size	J	DNA	CDR3
TRBD1	15	TRBV18	NA	TRBJ2-7	TGTGCCAGCTCACCAACGGGACAGGGAATCTACGAGCAGTACTTC	CASSPTGQGIYEQYF
NA	15	TRBV2	NA	TRBJ2-1	TGTGCCAGCAGTGAAGCGCGGTCTTGGGGACATGAGCAGTTCTTC	CASSEARSWGHEQFF
TRBD2	16	TRBV9	few	TRBJ2-3	TGTGCCAGCAGCGTAGCTACTAGCGGGGGCACAGATACGCAGTATTTT	CASSVATSGGTDTQYF
NA	12	TRBV4-1	NA	TRBJ1-3	TGCGCCAGCAGCCAAGTCCAAAACACCATATATTTT	CASSQVQNTIYF
TRBD2	15	TRBV6-6	many	TRBJ2-1	TGTGCCAGCAGTAAGACTAGCGGGGGATACAATGAGCAGTTCTTC	CASSKTSGGYNEQFF
NA	13	TRBV12-3/TRBV12-4	NA	TRBJ2-5	TGTGCCAGCACCCTGGGGGTTCAAGAGGCCCAGTACTTC	CASTLGVQEAQYF
NA	13	TRBV7-9	many	TRBJ2-4	TGTGCCAGCAGCCCCCCTGGAAGGGGCATTCAGTACTTC	CASSPPGRGIQYF
TRBD1	16	TRBV5-1	many	TRBJ2-1	TGCGCCAGCAGCAGCCGAACAGGGGGAGGAGACAATGAGCAGTTCTTC	CASSSRTGGGDNEQFF
TRBD2	16	TRBV10-2	few	TRBJ2-1	TGCGCCAGCAGTGAATTGCGGGGGGGGCTCTACAATGAGCAGTTCTTC	CASSELRGGLYNEQFF
NA	13	TRBV10-3	NA	TRBJ1-2	TGTGCCATCAGTGAGACAGGGAACTATGGCTACACCTTC	CAISETGNYGYTF
TRBD1	15	TRBV18	NA	TRBJ1-4	TGTGCCAGCTCGACCCGGACAGGGGGTTACGAAAAACTGTTTTTT	CASSTRTGGYEKLFF
NA	16	TRBV4-1	NA	TRBJ1-6	TGCGCCAGCAGCCATCCCTTGCGGGGGGAGGATTCACCCCTCCACTTT	CASSHPLRGEDSPLHF
NA	13	TRBV20-1	NA	TRBJ2-3	TGCTTCGTCCCCGGGCGGGGCACAGATACGCAGTATTTT	CFVPGRGTDTQYF
TRBD2	20	TRBV12-3/TRBV12-4	few	TRBJ2-3	TGTGCCAGCAGTGTTATGCGGCGGGGAATAGCGGGGCAGGCGGAAGATACGCAGTATTTT	CASSVMRRGIAGQAEDTQYF
NA	13	TRBV15	NA	TRBJ2-1	TGTGCCACCAGCAGATCGGAGTTGGGTGAGCAGTTCTTC	CATSRSELGEQFF
TRBD2	13	TRBV6-5	NA	TRBJ2-2	TGTGCCAGCATGCGGGAGATCACCGGGGAGCTGTTTTTT	CASMREITGELFF
NA	13	TRBV18	NA	TRBJ1-2	TGTGCCAGCTCTTCCAGTCCGATCTATGGCTACACCTTC	CASSSSPIYGYTF
NA	14	TRBV3-1	many	TRBJ2-7	TGTGCCAGCAGCCAAGGACTTGGGGCCTACGAGCAGTACTTC	CASSQGLGAYEQYF
NA	18	TRBV14	NA	TRBJ1-2	TGTGCCAGCAGCCAAGACCGTCGACATAGCCTAATACACTATGGCTACACCTTC	CASSQDRRHSLIHYGYTF
NA	14	TRBV4-3	few	TRBJ2-3	TGCGCCAGCAGCCAAGGGTCCATCAAATATACGCAGTATTTT	CASSQGSIKYTQYF
TRBD2	17	TRBV7-2	few	TRBJ2-3	TGTGCCAGCAGCTTGGGACTAGCGGGATCCGGGGCAGATACGCAGTATTTT	CASSLGLAGSGADTQYF
NA	13	TRBV20-1	NA	TRBJ1-2	TGCAGTGCTAGGGGGGGGACGGATGATGGCTACACCTTC	CSARGGTDDGYTF
NA	12	TRBV28	NA	TRBJ2-1	TGTGCCAGCAGTCCACGGGGTATGGAGCAGTTCTTC	CASSPRGMEQFF
NA	14	TRBV12-3/TRBV12-4	NA	TRBJ2-5	TGTGCCAGCAGTCCAATCGATACAGAAGGGACCCAGTACTTC	CASSPIDTEGTQYF
TRBD2	14	TRBV20-1	many	TRBJ2-1	TGCAGTGCTAGGGGCGGGGGGCGGTACAATGAGCAGTTCTTC	CSARGGGRYNEQFF
NA	13	TRBV10-2	few	TRBJ1-1	TGCGCCACCGAGGGGCCCGTGAACACTGAAGCTTTCTTT	CATEGPVNTEAFF
NA	15	TRBV18	NA	TRBJ1-4	TGTGCCGGCTCACCACTGGGGCCGCCTAATGAAAAACTGTTTTTT	CAGSPLGPPNEKLFF
NA	16	TRBV20-1	NA	TRBJ2-1	TGCAGTGCTAGAGATCCGGGTGATAGCGGACACAATGAGCAGTTCTTC	CSARDPGDSGHNEQFF
NA	14	TRBV10-2	NA	TRBJ1-1	TGCGCCAGCCTTCCCGGGACGCAGAACACTGAAGCTTTCTTT	CASLPGTQNTEAFF
NA	13	TRBV3-1	NA	TRBJ2-7	TGTACCAGCAGCCTCCGCGGCGCTTACGAGCAGTACTTC	CTSSLRGAYEQYF
TRBD2	14	TRBV29-1	NA	TRBJ2-7	TGCAGCGTTACCCCGGGACTAGCATCCAACGGGCAGTACTTC	CSVTPGLASNGQYF
TRBD1	14	TRBV10-3	many	TRBJ2-7	TGTGCCATCAGCGAATTCGACAGGGGGGGAGAGCAGTACTTC	CAISEFDRGGEQYF
NA	12	TRBV7-9	NA	TRBJ2-7	TGTGCCAGCAGCTTAGTCTCGGGGAAGGAGGACTTC	CASSLVSGKEDF
TRBD1	13	TRBV10-3	few	TRBJ2-7	TGTGCCATCAGTGATAGGACAGGCTACGAGCAGTACTTC	CAISDRTGYEQYF
TRBD1	14	TRBV7-9	few	TRBJ2-7	TGTGCCAGCAGCGCCACAGGGGCCCCTACTCAGCAGTACTTC	CASSATGAPTQQYF
NA	15	TRBV28	NA	TRBJ2-2	NA	CASSSSGRLGRELFF
NA	17	TRBV6-4	NA	TRBJ1-2	TGTGCCAGCAGTGACCCGGGCAGGGGCAATCCTAACTATGGCTACACCTTC	CASSDPGRGNPNYGYTF
TRBD1	15	TRBV5-1	few	TRBJ2-5	TGCGCCAGCAGCTCCCAACAGGGGGATCAAGAGACCCAGTACTTC	CASSSQQGDQETQYF
NA	14	TRBV10-1	many	TRBJ1-2	TGCGCCAGCAGTGAAACCCGCTCTAACTATGGCTACACCTTC	CASSETRSNYGYTF
NA	12	TRBV7-3	NA	TRBJ2-1	TGTGCCAGCAGCACGGGCTTTGGGGAGCAGTTCTTC	CASSTGFGEQFF
TRBD1	15	TRBV11-1	few	TRBJ1-2	TGTGCCAGCAGGGGACGGGACAGGGGCCGAGATGGCTACACCTTC	CASRGRDRGRDGYTF
NA	13	TRBV11-2	many	TRBJ2-6	TGTGCCAGCCAGAGCTCTGGGGCCAACGTCCTGACTTTC	CASQSSGANVLTF
NA	14	TRBV12-3/TRBV12-4	many	TRBJ2-7	TGTGCCAGCAGTTGGGCGACAGGTCCCTACGAGCAGTACTTC	CASSWATGPYEQYF
NA	16	TRBV6-5	few	TRBJ1-2	TGTGCCAGCAGTTACTTAATTGCTACAGAGTTCTATGGCTACACCTTC	CASSYLIATEFYGYTF
TRBD2	17	TRBV25-1	NA	TRBJ2-5	TGTGCCAGCAGTGAATTGAGGTCTAGCGGGGGACAAGAGACCCAGTACTTC	CASSELRSSGGQETQYF